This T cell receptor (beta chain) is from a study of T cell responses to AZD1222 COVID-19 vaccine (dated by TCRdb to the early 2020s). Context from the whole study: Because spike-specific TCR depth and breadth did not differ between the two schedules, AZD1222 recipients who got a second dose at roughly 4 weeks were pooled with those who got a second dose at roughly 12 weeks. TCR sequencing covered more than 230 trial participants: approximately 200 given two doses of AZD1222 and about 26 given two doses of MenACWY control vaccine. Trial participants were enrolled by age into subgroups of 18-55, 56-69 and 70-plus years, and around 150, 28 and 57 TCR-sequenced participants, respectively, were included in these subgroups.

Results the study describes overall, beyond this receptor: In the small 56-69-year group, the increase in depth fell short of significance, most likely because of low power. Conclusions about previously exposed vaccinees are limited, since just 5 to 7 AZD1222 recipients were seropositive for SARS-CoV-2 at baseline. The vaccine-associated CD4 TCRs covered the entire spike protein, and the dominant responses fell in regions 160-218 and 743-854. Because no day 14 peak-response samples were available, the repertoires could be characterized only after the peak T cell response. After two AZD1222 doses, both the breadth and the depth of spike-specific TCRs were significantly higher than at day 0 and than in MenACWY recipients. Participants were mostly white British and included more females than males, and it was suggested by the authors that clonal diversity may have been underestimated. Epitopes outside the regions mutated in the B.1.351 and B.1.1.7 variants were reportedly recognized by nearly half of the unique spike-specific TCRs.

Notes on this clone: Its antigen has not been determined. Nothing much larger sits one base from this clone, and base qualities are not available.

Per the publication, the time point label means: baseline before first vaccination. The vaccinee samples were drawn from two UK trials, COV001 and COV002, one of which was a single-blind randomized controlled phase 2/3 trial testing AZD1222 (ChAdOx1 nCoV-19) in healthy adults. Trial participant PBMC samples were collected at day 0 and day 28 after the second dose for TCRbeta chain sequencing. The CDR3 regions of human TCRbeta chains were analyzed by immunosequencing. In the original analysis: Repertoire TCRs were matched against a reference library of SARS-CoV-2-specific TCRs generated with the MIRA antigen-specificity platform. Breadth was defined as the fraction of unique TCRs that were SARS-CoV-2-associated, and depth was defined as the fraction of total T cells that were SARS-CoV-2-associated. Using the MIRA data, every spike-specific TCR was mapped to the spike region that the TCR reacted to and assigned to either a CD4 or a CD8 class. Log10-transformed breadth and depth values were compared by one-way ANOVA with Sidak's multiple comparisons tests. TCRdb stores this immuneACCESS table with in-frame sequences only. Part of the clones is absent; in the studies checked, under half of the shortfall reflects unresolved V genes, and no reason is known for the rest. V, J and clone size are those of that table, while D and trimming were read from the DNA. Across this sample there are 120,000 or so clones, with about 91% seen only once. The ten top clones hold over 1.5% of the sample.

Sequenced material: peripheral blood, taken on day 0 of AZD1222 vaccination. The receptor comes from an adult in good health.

The CDR3 is CATSDVGQGPRSYGYTF. The nucleotide sequence is given as TGTGCCACCAGTGACGTTGGACAGGGGCCGAGAAGCTATGGCTACACCTTC. Here the chain combines TRBV24-1 and TRBJ1-2, with TRBD1 matching 9 junction bases. The junction shows trimming of 4 bases on V and 4 bases on J, and the gene matches do not reach 12 bases of it. As encoded in the germline V gene, CDR1 is KGHDR while CDR2 is SFDVKD. From its cysteine to its phenylalanine, the CDR3 spans 17 amino acids. Only the CDR3 DNA stays, 51 bases, in frame from base 1.